These T cell receptor beta chains were read from a single sample in a study of blood T cell repertoires in COVID-19. Clones were read by immunoSEQ multiplex PCR, and TCRdb kept only the in-frame ones, dropping some. Found here are around 400,000 clones, around 87% of them singletons; the top ten hold 8.5% to 12%. Material for sequencing was peripheral blood. The source is a woman younger than 45 with COVID-19, enrolled during active disease. Each CDR3 is given with its conserved first and last residue. Fields, in order: clone size, CDR3 length, V gene, J gene, D gene, CDR3 DNA, CDR3 protein. The D gene is left open where the match is weak. Clone size, where shown, is once, few, many, or a class for clones that have expanded.

NA	17	TRBV6-2/TRBV6-3	TRBJ2-1	TRBD1	TGTGCCAGCAGTCAATACAGGGGCGACCTAACCTACAATGAGCAGTTCTTC	CASSQYRGDLTYNEQFF
NA	10	TRBV16	TRBJ2-1	NA	TGTGCCAGCGGCCGGCATGAGCAGTTCTTC	CASGRHEQFF
NA	15	TRBV24-1	TRBJ2-7	NA	TGTGCCACCAGTGACCCGAGGGAGGGGGACAACGAGCAGTACTTC	CATSDPREGDNEQYF
NA	20	TRBV19	TRBJ2-1	TRBD1	TGTGCCAGTAGTATCGATTCTGGGACAGGGTGGACTAGGGCTTTCAATGAGCAGTTCTTC	CASSIDSGTGWTRAFNEQFF
NA	19	TRBV18	TRBJ1-1	NA	TGTGCCAGCTCACCAGGTTTGGTGGCAGGGCTGAGTTCAAACACTGAAGCTTTCTTT	CASSPGLVAGLSSNTEAFF
NA	14	TRBV3-1/TRBV3-2	TRBJ2-2	NA	TGTGCCAGCAGCCAACGGGGAACCACCGGGGAGCTGTTTTTT	CASSQRGTTGELFF
many	13	TRBV27	TRBJ2-7	NA	TGTGCCAGCGGGTTGGGAGGGGGAGGCGAGCAGTACTTC	CASGLGGGGEQYF
many	14	TRBV10-2	TRBJ2-1	NA	TGCGCCAGCACCTCGTATGTAATTAGCAATGAGCAGTTCTTC	CASTSYVISNEQFF
NA	15	TRBV6-6	TRBJ2-1	NA	TGTGCCAGCAAGAATCGGGCTAGCGCCGACAATGAGCAGTTCTTC	CASKNRASADNEQFF
NA	13	TRBV5-4	TRBJ1-2	NA	TGTGCCAGCAGCCCCGGGGAAAACTATGGCTACACCTTC	CASSPGENYGYTF
NA	13	TRBV29-1	TRBJ1-4	NA	TGCAGCGTCAGCGAAGGCTTATACGAAAAACTGTTTTTT	CSVSEGLYEKLFF
NA	15	TRBV19	TRBJ2-3	NA	TGTGCCTCTTCCGGTACGGTAGAGGGTACAGATACGCAGTATTTT	CASSGTVEGTDTQYF
NA	15	TRBV9	TRBJ2-1	NA	TGTGCCAGCAGCATCCAGGGTAACTCCTACAATGAGCAGTTCTTC	CASSIQGNSYNEQFF
NA	17	TRBV10-3	TRBJ2-2	NA	TGTGCCATCAGTGAGATAGCCCTAAGCGGGTTCGCCGGGGAGCTGTTTTTT	CAISEIALSGFAGELFF
NA	14	TRBV27	TRBJ2-7	TRBD2	TGTGCCAGCAGTTTAGGGAGGGAATCCTACGAGCAGTACTTC	CASSLGRESYEQYF
NA	14	TRBV19	TRBJ1-1	NA	TGTGCCAGTAGTACAGGGCCCTCCATTGTTGAAGCTTTCTTT	CASSTGPSIVEAFF
NA	15	TRBV18	TRBJ2-3	NA	TGTGCCAGCTCATTACGTCAGGGGAACACAGATACGCAGTATTTT	CASSLRQGNTDTQYF
NA	14	TRBV2	TRBJ1-5	NA	TGTGCCAGCAGTAGAAGGGAGGGCAATCAGCCCCAGCATTTT	CASSRREGNQPQHF
NA	15	TRBV27	TRBJ1-5	NA	TGTGCCAGCAGTCCCTCGATAGGGGCGGCTCAGCCCCAGCATTTT	CASSPSIGAAQPQHF
NA	13	TRBV5-1	TRBJ1-2	NA	TGCGCCAGCAGCTTGGAACGAGGCGGGGGCTACACCTTC	CASSLERGGGYTF
few	12	TRBV5-1	TRBJ2-1	TRBD2	TGCGCCAGCAGCGGGGGACTAGCTGAGCAGTTCTTC	CASSGGLAEQFF
NA	18	TRBV5-1	TRBJ2-3	TRBD2	TGCGCCAGCCGACCGGCGCTAGCGGGGACGATGATGGCAGATACGCAGTATTTT	CASRPALAGTMMADTQYF
few	12	TRBV19	TRBJ2-1	NA	TGTGCCAGTACCAATAGCGGCAATGAGCAGTTCTTC	CASTNSGNEQFF
NA	13	TRBV6-5	TRBJ2-3	NA	TGTGCCAGCAGCTGGAGCCCCACAGATACGCAGTATTTT	CASSWSPTDTQYF
NA	16	TRBV2	TRBJ2-7	TRBD2	TGTGCCAGCAGGCTAGCGGGAGGCCTCCGGGCCTACGAGCAGTACTTC	CASRLAGGLRAYEQYF
NA	16	TRBV5-4	TRBJ2-1	NA	TGTGCCAGCAGCTTGCTTGCGGGACCGGACTACAATGAGCAGTTCTTC	CASSLLAGPDYNEQFF
NA	15	TRBV3-1/TRBV3-2	TRBJ2-3	TRBD2	TGTGCCAGCAGCCAAGGTAGCGGGGTCAGAGATACGCAGTATTTT	CASSQGSGVRDTQYF
NA	15	TRBV9	TRBJ1-2	NA	TGTGCCAGCAGCGTACTAGACAGCCCAAACTATGGCTACACCTTC	CASSVLDSPNYGYTF
NA	16	TRBV5-6	TRBJ1-1	TRBD1	TGTGCCAGCAGCGGTGCGACAGGGTTTGAATATACTGAAGCTTTCTTT	CASSGATGFEYTEAFF
many	14	TRBV28	TRBJ1-4	NA	TGTGCCAGCAGTAGATCGGGACAAACCGAAAAACTGTTTTTT	CASSRSGQTEKLFF
NA	14	TRBV19	TRBJ1-1	NA	TGTGCCAGTAGTATAGTAGGGGCCGACACTGAAGCTTTCTTT	CASSIVGADTEAFF
NA	16	TRBV7-6	TRBJ2-2	NA	TGTGCCAGCAGCTTAGTGGAGGGGTCGAACACCGGGGAGCTGTTTTTT	CASSLVEGSNTGELFF
NA	17	TRBV13	TRBJ2-7	TRBD1	TGTGCCAGCAGCCCGGTCCCCGAGACAGGGAAAATCGACGAGCAGTACTTC	CASSPVPETGKIDEQYF
NA	16	TRBV4-1	TRBJ2-6	TRBD1	TGCGCCAGCAGCCAGGAACAGGGGAGCGGGGCCAACGTCCTGACTTTC	CASSQEQGSGANVLTF
NA	15	TRBV6-5	TRBJ1-2	TRBD1	TGTGCCAGCAGTCAACGACAGACGACAGGGGAGGGCTACACCTTC	CASSQRQTTGEGYTF
NA	15	TRBV4-2	TRBJ2-2	TRBD2	TGTGCCAGCGTCCAAAGCGGGAGTAGGACCGGGGAGCTGTTTTTT	CASVQSGSRTGELFF
NA	17	TRBV4-3	TRBJ2-5	NA	TGCGCCAGCAGCCAAGATTTGGGTGTTGGGGCCCAAGAGACCCAGTACTTC	CASSQDLGVGAQETQYF
NA	12	TRBV30	TRBJ2-7	TRBD1	TGTGCCTGGGACAGGGGACTTCAGGAGCAGTACTTC	CAWDRGLQEQYF
NA	14	TRBV24-1	TRBJ2-3	NA	TGTGCCACCAGTGATCACGACAGTTTCGATACGCAGTATTTT	CATSDHDSFDTQYF
NA	13	TRBV18	TRBJ2-5	NA	TGTGCCAGCTCACCAACGCGACAAGAGACCCAGTACTTC	CASSPTRQETQYF
NA	16	TRBV9	TRBJ2-7	NA	TGTGCCAGCAGCGTAGGAGCGAGGATGTTCTCCTACGAGCAGTACTTC	CASSVGARMFSYEQYF
NA	13	TRBV3-1/TRBV3-2	TRBJ2-7	TRBD1	TGTGCCAGCAGCTCAGGGGGCGGGTACGAGCAGTACTTC	CASSSGGGYEQYF
NA	14	TRBV7-3	TRBJ2-2	NA	TGTGCCAGCAAACCAGCGGTGAACACCGGGGAGCTGTTTTTT	CASKPAVNTGELFF
NA	16	TRBV27	TRBJ2-7	TRBD2	TGTGCCAGCAGTGCCCTTAGGGGCGGGAGGGCCTACGAGCAGTACTTC	CASSALRGGRAYEQYF
NA	16	TRBV7-3	TRBJ2-2	NA	TGTGCCAGCAGCTTAAATGGCGGGGCGAACACCGGGGAGCTGTTTTTT	CASSLNGGANTGELFF
NA	14	TRBV28	TRBJ1-3	TRBD1	TGTGCCAGCAGGGACAGGTTCTCTGGAAACACCATATATTTT	CASRDRFSGNTIYF
NA	15	TRBV5-1	TRBJ2-6	NA	TGCGCCAGCAGAACCTTAGGGGTCGGGGCCAACGTCCTGACTTTC	CASRTLGVGANVLTF